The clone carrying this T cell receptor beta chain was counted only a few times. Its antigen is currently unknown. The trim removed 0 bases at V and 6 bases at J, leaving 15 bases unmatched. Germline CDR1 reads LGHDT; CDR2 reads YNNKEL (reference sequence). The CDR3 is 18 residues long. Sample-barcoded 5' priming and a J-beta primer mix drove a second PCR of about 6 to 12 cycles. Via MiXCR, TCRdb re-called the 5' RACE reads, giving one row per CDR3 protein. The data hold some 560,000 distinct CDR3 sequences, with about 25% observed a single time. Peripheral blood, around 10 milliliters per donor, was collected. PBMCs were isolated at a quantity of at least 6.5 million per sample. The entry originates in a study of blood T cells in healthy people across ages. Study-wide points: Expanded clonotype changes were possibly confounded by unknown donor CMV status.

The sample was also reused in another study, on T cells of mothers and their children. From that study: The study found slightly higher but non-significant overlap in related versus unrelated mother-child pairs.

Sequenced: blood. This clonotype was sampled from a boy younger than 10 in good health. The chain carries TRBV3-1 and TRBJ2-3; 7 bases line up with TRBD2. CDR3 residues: CASSQDAAGVASEDTQYF. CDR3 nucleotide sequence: TGTGCCAGCAGCCAAGATGCGGCGGGGGTGGCCTCGGAGGATACGCAGTATTTT.